This T cell receptor beta chain is from a study of CD8+ T cells in alopecia areata. Overall study context: A 6-month period off drug followed tofacitinib, which lasted 6 to 18 months. Among treated patients, severity was scored by affected scalp area percentage.

Findings and limits, study-wide: Expanded CD8+ clones among the top 100, and scalp clonality, were significantly decreased by tofacitinib. Across lesional scalp, and particularly alopecia totalis/universalis, clonality surpassed that of normal scalp.

In regard to this clone: Its antigen is undetermined.

Treatment of the sample: oral pan-JAK inhibitor, 5-10 mg twice daily. Germline CDR1 reads MGHDK; CDR2 reads SYGVNS. This CDR3 region has 15 residues. Between the trimmed V and J ends, which lost 0 bases and 5 bases, there was a span of 13 bases. Extraction and reverse transcription of RNA yielded cDNA as the sequencing template. The data were produced by immunoSEQ multiplex PCR, yet TCRdb's version contains in-frame clones alone and is incomplete. Of some 110,000 clones listed, approximately 59% were seen once; the top ten hold just under 30%. The chain employs TRBV25-1 and TRBJ2-5; D not resolved. The starting material was CD8+ T cells sorted from blood, obtained at week 4, from a patient treated with tofacitinib. This sequence was found in a human donor with alopecia areata. The CDR3 bases are TGTGCCAGCAGTGAATATAACCCCGGTTGGGAGACCCAGTACTTC. Protein sequence: CASSEYNPGWETQYF.